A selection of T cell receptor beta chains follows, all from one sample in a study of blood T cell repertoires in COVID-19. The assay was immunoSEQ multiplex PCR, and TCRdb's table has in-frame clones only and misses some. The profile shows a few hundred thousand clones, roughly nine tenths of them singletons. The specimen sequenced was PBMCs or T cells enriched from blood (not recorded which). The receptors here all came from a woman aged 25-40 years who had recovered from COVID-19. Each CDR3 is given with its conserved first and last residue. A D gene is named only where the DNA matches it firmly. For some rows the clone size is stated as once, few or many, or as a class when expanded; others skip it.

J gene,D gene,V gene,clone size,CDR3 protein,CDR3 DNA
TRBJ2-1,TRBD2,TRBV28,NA,CASSSLGRETNEQFF,TGTGCCAGCAGCTCTCTCGGGAGGGAAACCAATGAGCAGTTCTTC
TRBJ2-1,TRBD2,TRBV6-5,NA,CASTKGLAGHEQFF,TGTGCCAGCACTAAGGGGCTAGCGGGCCATGAGCAGTTCTTC
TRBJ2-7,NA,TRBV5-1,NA,CASSPGQPITYEQYF,TGCGCCAGCAGCCCCGGACAGCCCATTACCTACGAGCAGTACTTC
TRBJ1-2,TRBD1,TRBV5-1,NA,CASSWGQGANYGYTF,TGCGCCAGCAGCTGGGGACAGGGAGCTAACTATGGCTACACCTTC
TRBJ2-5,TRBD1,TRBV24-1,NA,CATSDWTGGWETQYF,TGTGCCACCAGTGATTGGACAGGGGGCTGGGAGACCCAGTACTTC
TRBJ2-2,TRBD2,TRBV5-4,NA,CASSLSSGGSTGELFF,TGTGCCAGCAGCTTGTCAAGCGGGGGAAGCACCGGGGAGCTGTTTTTT
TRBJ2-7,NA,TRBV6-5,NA,CASSSGRGSYEQYF,TGTGCCAGCAGTAGTGGCAGAGGCTCCTACGAGCAGTACTTC
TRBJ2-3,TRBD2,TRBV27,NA,CASSLAGGPGDTQYF,TGTGCCAGCAGTTTAGCGGGGGGGCCCGGAGATACGCAGTATTTT
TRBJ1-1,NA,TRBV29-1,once,CSVEDAGATEAFF,TGCAGCGTTGAAGATGCAGGGGCCACTGAAGCTTTCTTT
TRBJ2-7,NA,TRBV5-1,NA,CASSREVSAYEQYF,TGCGCCAGCAGTCGAGAGGTGAGCGCCTACGAGCAGTACTTC
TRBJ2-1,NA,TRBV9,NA,CASSVGGVIDVDEQFF,TGTGCCAGCAGCGTAGGGGGCGTTATAGATGTAGATGAGCAGTTCTTC
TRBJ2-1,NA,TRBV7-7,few,CASSQGHDNEQFF,TGTGCTAGCAGCCAGGGACATGACAATGAGCAGTTCTTC
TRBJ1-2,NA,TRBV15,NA,CATSRDFTRNYGYTF,TGTGCCACCAGCAGAGATTTCACAAGAAACTATGGCTACACCTTC
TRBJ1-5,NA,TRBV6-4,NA,CASSVKQGQPQHF,TGTGCCAGCAGTGTTAAACAGGGCCAGCCCCAGCATTTT
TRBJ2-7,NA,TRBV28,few,CASRTGPRGYEQYF,TGTGCCAGCAGAACGGGACCGAGGGGGTACGAGCAGTACTTC
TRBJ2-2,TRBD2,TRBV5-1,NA,CASSLGLAGTGELFF,TGCGCCAGCAGCCTCGGACTAGCGGGAACCGGGGAGCTGTTTTTT